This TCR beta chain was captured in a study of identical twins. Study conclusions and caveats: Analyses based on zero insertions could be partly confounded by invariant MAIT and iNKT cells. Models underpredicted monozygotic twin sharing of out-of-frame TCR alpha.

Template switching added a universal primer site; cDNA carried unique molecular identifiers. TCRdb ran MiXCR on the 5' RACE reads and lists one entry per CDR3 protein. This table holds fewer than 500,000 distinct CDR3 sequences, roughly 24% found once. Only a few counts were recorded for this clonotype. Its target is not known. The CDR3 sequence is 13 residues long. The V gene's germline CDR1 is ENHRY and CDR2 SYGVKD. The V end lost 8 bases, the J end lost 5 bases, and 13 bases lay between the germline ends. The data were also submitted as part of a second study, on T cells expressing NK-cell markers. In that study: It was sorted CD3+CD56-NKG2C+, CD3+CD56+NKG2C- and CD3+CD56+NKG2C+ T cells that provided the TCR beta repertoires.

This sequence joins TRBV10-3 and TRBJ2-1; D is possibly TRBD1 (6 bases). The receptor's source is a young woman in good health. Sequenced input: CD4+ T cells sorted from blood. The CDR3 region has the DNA TGTGCCATCCAGGGGCCCCAGGACAATGAGCAGTTCTTC. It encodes CAIQGPQDNEQFF.